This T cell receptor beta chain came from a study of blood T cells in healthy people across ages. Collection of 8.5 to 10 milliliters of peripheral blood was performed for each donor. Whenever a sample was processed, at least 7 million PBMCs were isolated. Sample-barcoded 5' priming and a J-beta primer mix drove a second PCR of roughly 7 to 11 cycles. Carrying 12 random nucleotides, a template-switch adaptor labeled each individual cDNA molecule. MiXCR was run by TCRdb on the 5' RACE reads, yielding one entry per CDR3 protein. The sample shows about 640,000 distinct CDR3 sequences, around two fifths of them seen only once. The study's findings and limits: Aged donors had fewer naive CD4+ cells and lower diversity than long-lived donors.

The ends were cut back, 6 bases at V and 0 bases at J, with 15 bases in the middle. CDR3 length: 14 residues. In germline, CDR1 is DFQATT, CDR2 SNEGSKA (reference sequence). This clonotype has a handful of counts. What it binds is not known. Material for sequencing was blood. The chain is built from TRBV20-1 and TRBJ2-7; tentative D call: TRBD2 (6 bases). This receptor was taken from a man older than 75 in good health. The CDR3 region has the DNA TGCAGTGCGCCGCTGCCGGGACTCTCCTACGAGCAGTACTTC. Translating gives CSAPLPGLSYEQYF.